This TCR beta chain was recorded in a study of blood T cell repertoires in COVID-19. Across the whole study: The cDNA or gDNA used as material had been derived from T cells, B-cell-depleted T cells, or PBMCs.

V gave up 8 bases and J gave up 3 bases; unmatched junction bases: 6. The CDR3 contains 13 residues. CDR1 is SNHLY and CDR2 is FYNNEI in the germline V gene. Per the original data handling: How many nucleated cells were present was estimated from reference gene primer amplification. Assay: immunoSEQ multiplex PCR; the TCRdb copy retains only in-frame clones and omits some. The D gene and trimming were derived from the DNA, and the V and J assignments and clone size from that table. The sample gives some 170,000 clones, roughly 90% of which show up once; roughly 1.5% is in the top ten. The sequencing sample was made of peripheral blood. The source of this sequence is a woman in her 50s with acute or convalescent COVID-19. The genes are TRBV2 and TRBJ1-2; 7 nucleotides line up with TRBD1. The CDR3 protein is CASRSGTDYGYTF. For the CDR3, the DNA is TGTGCCAGCCGTTCCGGGACAGACTATGGCTACACCTTC.